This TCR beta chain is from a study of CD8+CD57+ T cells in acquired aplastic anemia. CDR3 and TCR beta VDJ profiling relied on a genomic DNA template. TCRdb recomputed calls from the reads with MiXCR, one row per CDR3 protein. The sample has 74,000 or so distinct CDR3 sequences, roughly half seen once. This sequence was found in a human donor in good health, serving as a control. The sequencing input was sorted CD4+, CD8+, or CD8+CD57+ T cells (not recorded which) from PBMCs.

The CDR3 sequence: CASSLESGLADYNEQFF. CDR3 coding DNA: TGTGCCAGCAGCTTGGAGTCGGGACTAGCGGACTACAATGAGCAGTTCTTC. The genes are TRBV5-4 and TRBJ2-1, with TRBD2 matching 11 bases. The germline V gene has CDR1 SGHNT and CDR2 YYREEE (reference sequence). The CDR3 totals 17 residues. With V trimmed by 0 bases and J by 3 bases, 5 bases remained unmatched.